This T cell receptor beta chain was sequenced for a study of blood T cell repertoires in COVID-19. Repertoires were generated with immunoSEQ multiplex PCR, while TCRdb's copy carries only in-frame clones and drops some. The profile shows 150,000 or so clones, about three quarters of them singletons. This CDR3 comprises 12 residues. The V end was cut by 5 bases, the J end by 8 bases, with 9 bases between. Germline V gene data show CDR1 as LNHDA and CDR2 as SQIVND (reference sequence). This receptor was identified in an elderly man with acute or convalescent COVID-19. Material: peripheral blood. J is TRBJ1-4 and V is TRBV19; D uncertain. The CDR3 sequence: CASSPQMEKLFF. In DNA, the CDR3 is TGTGCCAGTAGTCCCCAGATGGAAAAACTGTTTTTT.